The TCR beta chain under discussion was sequenced for a study of Ad26.COV2.S vaccination and SARS-CoV-2 variants (dated by TCRdb to 2020 to 2022). General notes on the study: TCRbeta repertoire sequencing was used to assess the specificity and breadth of SARS-CoV-2-reactive T cell receptors after Ad26.COV2.S vaccination. A total of roughly 32 samples were included in the TCR-sequenced set, comprising roughly 20 Ad26.COV2.S vaccine recipients, 5 placebo recipients and 8 SARS-CoV-2 convalescent individuals.

The time point tag for this specimen amounts to: individuals recovered from natural SARS-CoV-2 infection. What the work shows at the level of the full study, not this receptor alone: Vaccine and placebo recipients had comparable non-spike TCR breadth, which fits with the vaccine containing only spike. Compared with placebo recipients, Ad26.COV2.S recipients showed higher spike-specific TCR breadth (P = 0.0014). According to the authors, total T cell responses may have been underestimated by the TCR breadth and depth analyses. Substantial breadth of spike-specific CD8+ and CD4+ T cell responses was reported after vaccination.

In the case of this clone: Its cognate antigen has yet to be identified. Within one base of it there is no much larger clone, and no base qualities were kept.

TCRbeta CDR3 regions were sequenced with the immunoSEQ Assay. After extraction, genomic DNA underwent amplification by bias-controlled multiplex PCR, followed by high-throughput sequencing. The authors' analysis ran thus. To quantify the absolute abundance of each unique TCRbeta CDR3 region, sequences were collapsed and filtered. T cell fraction was estimated by normalization of TCRbeta template counts to usable DNA, with usable DNA being measured through amplification of reference genes present in all nucleated cells. Repertoire TCRs were annotated as SARS-CoV-2-specific by exact matching of V gene, CDR3 amino acid sequence and J gene to a known reactive TCR set. MIRA supplied the reference SARS-CoV-2 TCR set, which was filtered for enrichment in COVID-19-positive ImmuneCODE repertoires so that public or cross-reactive TCRs were removed. Using the MIRA antigens, annotated TCRs were further analysed by specific ORF or by position within an ORF. Breadth was defined as annotated unique rearrangements over total unique productive rearrangements; depth was the summed frequency of those rearrangements. TCR breadth was compared between groups using two-sided Wilcoxon rank-sum tests. The clones in this table, taken by TCRdb from immuneACCESS, are in-frame only. Not every clone is retained; where verified, under half of the shortfall comes from an unresolved V gene, and the cause of the rest is unknown. For V, J and clone size, that table is used; D and trimming come from the DNA. The sample contains roughly 380,000 clones, just over 90% of them found a single time. The ten most abundant clones make up 3% to 5% of the sample.

Sample: peripheral blood, taken after recovery from COVID-19. The TCR sequence derives from a human donor who had recovered from COVID-19.

The CDR3 protein: CSVRVTENYGYTF. At the DNA level, the sequence is TGCAGCGTTCGAGTCACCGAAAACTATGGCTACACCTTC. The sequence joins TRBV29-1 to TRBJ1-2; the D gene cannot be named for sure. CDR1 and CDR2 are read off the germline V gene as SQVTM and ANQGSEA. Deletion took 5 bases off V and 2 bases off J, with a span of 12 bases between the germline ends. The cysteine opens and the phenylalanine closes a CDR3 of 13 amino acids. Solely the CDR3 DNA is kept, with 39 bases framed from the first base.